Listed here are 20 T cell receptor beta chains from one sample, sequenced in a study of T cell responses to AZD1222 COVID-19 vaccine. Profiling relied on immunoSEQ multiplex PCR, and the TCRdb table lists in-frame clones only, not all of them. The sample shows about 140,000 clones, 75% to 90% of them seen only once. Specimen: peripheral blood, collected on day 0 of AZD1222 vaccination. The receptors were gathered from an adult in good health.

The V call is TRBV7-9, the J call TRBJ2-7; D tentatively fits TRBD1 or TRBD2 (6 bases each). This CDR3 contains 15 residues. V was trimmed by 3 bases and J by 2 bases, leaving 14 bases between them. CDR1 is SEHNR, CDR2 FQNEAQ, per germline (reference sequence). The CDR3 is CASSFWEEGAYEQYF. The CDR3 DNA reads TGTGCCAGCAGCTTTTGGGAGGAGGGGGCCTACGAGCAGTACTTC.

V gene TRBV5-6 combines with J gene TRBJ1-5, with 9 bases aligning to TRBD1. Per the germline V gene, CDR1 is SGHDT and CDR2 is YYEEEE. Trimming took 0 bases from V and 6 from J; bases not matched to a gene: 4. The CDR3 sequence is 15 residues long. For the CDR3, the DNA is TGTGCCAGCAGCTTGGGACCGACAGGGGGTCAGCCCCAGCATTTT. This gives the protein CASSLGPTGGQPQHF.

This clone was counted a single time. V gene TRBV7-9 combines with J gene TRBJ1-4; no clear D gene. Germline loops: CDR1 SEHNR, CDR2 FQNEAQ (reference sequence). The CDR3 runs to 15 residues. Trimming cost V 1 base and J 8 bases, with 14 bases left between them. CDR3 loop: CASSLGSVSHEKLFF. In DNA, the CDR3 is TGTGCCAGCAGCTTAGGATCAGTCTCCCACGAAAAACTGTTTTTT.

This clone was detected once. The gene calls are TRBV30 and TRBJ1-4; D may be TRBD1 (6 bases). The length of the CDR3 is 16 residues. The V gene lost 1 base and the J gene lost 0 bases, with 12 bases spanning the gap. Germline V gene lookup returns CDR1 GTSNPN and CDR2 SVGIG (reference sequence). The CDR3 protein is CAWSAGTYATNEKLFF. CDR3 sequence (DNA): TGTGCCTGGAGTGCCGGGACATACGCAACTAATGAAAAACTGTTTTTT.

The chain carries TRBV10-2 and TRBJ2-3, with D perhaps TRBD2 (5 bases). Trimming took off 6 bases at V and 4 bases at J, with 17 bases between the two ends. CDR1 WSHSY and CDR2 SAAADI come from the germline V gene. This CDR3 has 15 residues. The CDR3 DNA reads as TGCGCCAGCAGGAGGGAGATTGGCGCACCAGATACGCAGTATTTT. This translates into CASRREIGAPDTQYF.

This clone was found a few times. The chain is built from TRBV7-3 and TRBJ2-2, with D possibly TRBD2 on 6 matching bases. The CDR3 covers 13 residues. In germline, CDR1 is SGHTA, CDR2 FQGTGA. V lost 3 bases, J lost 6 bases, and 8 bases lay in between. CDR3 protein: CASSFSSAGELFF. The CDR3 DNA sequence: TGTGCCAGCAGCTTCTCTAGCGCCGGGGAGCTGTTTTTT.

This sequence joins TRBV28 and TRBJ1-5; possibly TRBD1 for D (5 bases). V lost 9 bases to trimming and J lost 0 bases, with 15 bases between them. Germline values: CDR1 MDHEN, CDR2 SYDVKM. The CDR3 is made up of 15 amino acids. The CDR3 nucleotides are TGTGCCAGTAGAGTGTGGGGGGATAGCAATCAGCCCCAGCATTTT. As protein: CASRVWGDSNQPQHF.

V gene TRBV6-5 combines with J gene TRBJ1-1, with D unresolved. Germline CDR1 MNHEY, CDR2 SVGAGI. V was clipped by 6 bases and J by 4 bases, with 15 bases between them. This CDR3 spans 14 amino acids. The DNA of the CDR3 is TGTGCCAGCAGGGATATCTTGCTGTCCACTGAAGCTTTCTTT. This sequence encodes CASRDILLSTEAFF.

The J gene is TRBJ2-7, the V gene TRBV6-1; D not resolved. There are 14 residues in the CDR3. Germline loops: CDR1 MNHNS, CDR2 SASEGT. Trimming took off 0 bases at V and 1 base at J, with 7 bases between the two ends. CDR3 in amino acids: CASSEAQGSYEQYF. DNA for the CDR3: TGTGCCAGCAGTGAAGCGCAAGGGTCCTACGAGCAGTACTTC.

This clone has a single count. The V and J genes are TRBV3-1 (or the pseudogene TRBV3-2) and TRBJ1-2, with D possibly TRBD1 on 5 matching bases. In germline, CDR1 is LGHDT, CDR2 YNNKEL (reference sequence). V was clipped by 1 base and J by 7 bases, with 10 bases between them. This CDR3 comprises 13 residues. Written as DNA, the CDR3 is TGTGCCAGCAGCCAAGGGCAGGGAGGTGGCTACACCTTC. Amino acids: CASSQGQGGGYTF.

The chain couples TRBV30 to TRBJ2-3, with no clear D. The CDR3 sequence is 14 residues long. The V end was cut by 3 bases, the J end by 0 bases, with 10 bases between. Looked up from germline, CDR1 is GTSNPN and CDR2 is SVGIG (reference sequence). The CDR3 loop is CAWSRSSSTDTQYF. In nucleotides, the CDR3 is TGTGCCTGGAGCAGGTCAAGTAGCACAGATACGCAGTATTTT.

J is TRBJ2-7 and V is TRBV24-1; 9 bases fit TRBD1. The CDR3 loop spans 13 amino acids. V shed 4 bases, J shed 6 bases, and the junction held 3 bases outside the gene matches. Germline CDR1 is KGHDR and CDR2 is SFDVKD. The CDR3 reads CATSEQGAREQYF. The CDR3 DNA sequence: TGTGCCACCAGTGAACAGGGGGCTCGCGAGCAGTACTTC.

The V gene is TRBV9, the J gene TRBJ1-2, with 7 bases aligning to TRBD1. This CDR3 is 14 amino acids long. After removal of 0 bases from V and 5 bases from J, the junction contained 4 bases not matched to a gene. The germline V gene encodes CDR1 SGDLS and CDR2 YYNGEE. The CDR3 region is CASSVGGQMYGYTF. CDR3 in DNA: TGTGCCAGCAGCGTAGGGGGACAGATGTATGGCTACACCTTC.

The chain links TRBV2 to TRBJ2-1; the D is unclear. Germline lookup yields CDR1 SNHLY and CDR2 FYNNEI. V dropped 4 bases and J dropped 7 bases, with 8 bases sitting between them. The length of the CDR3 is 12 residues. DNA for the CDR3: TGTGCCAGCAGTGGCCGAGAGAATGAGCAGTTCTTC. Amino acids: CASSGRENEQFF.

The V and J genes are TRBV19 and TRBJ1-1, with a possible D match to TRBD1 (6 bases). V shed 3 bases and J shed 4 bases, with 9 bases lying between them. Germline V gene lookup returns CDR1 LNHDA and CDR2 SQIVND (reference sequence). The CDR3 length is 13 residues. In DNA form, the CDR3 reads TGTGCCAGTAGTATTTCGACAGGCACTGAAGCTTTCTTT. It codes for CASSISTGTEAFF.

The J gene is TRBJ1-1, the V gene TRBV2; D is undetermined. The V gene's germline CDR1 is SNHLY and CDR2 FYNNEI. V lost 3 bases to trimming and J lost 1 base, with 12 bases between them. CDR3 length: 15 residues. The CDR3 coding sequence is TGTGCCAGCAGTGATCTACGCAGACCGAACACTGAAGCTTTCTTT. Its translation: CASSDLRRPNTEAFF.

This chain links TRBV7-3 with TRBJ2-1; 7 bases map to TRBD1. V was pared by 3 bases and J by 12 bases, with 2 bases of the junction left unmatched. Germline CDR1 is SGHTA and CDR2 is FQGTGA. This CDR3 contains 11 residues. DNA for the CDR3: TGTGCCAGCAGCTTTGGGGACAGGCAGTTCTTC. Its protein product is CASSFGDRQFF.

V usage is TRBV7-2 and J usage is TRBJ2-1, with 10 positions matching TRBD2. The CDR3 is 17 residues long. J lost 0 bases, V lost 4 bases, and 6 bases had no gene match. Germline-derived CDR1 and CDR2 are SGHTA and FQGNSA. CDR3 loop: CASSSHIAGGSYNEQFF. CDR3 in DNA: TGTGCCAGCAGCTCCCATATAGCGGGGGGCTCCTACAATGAGCAGTTCTTC.

The V gene is TRBV3-1 (or the pseudogene TRBV3-2), the J gene TRBJ2-2, with 7 nucleotides matching TRBD1. Germline CDR1 is LGHDT and CDR2 is YNNKEL (reference sequence). V was pared by 1 base and J by 1 base, with 0 bases of the junction left unmatched. CDR3 size: 15 residues. The CDR3 nucleotides read TGTGCCAGCAGCCAAGGACAGGGGAACACCGGGGAGCTGTTTTTT. Protein sequence: CASSQGQGNTGELFF.

V and J are TRBV7-9 and TRBJ1-2; no firm D call. Germline V gene sequence: CDR1 SEHNR, CDR2 FQNEAQ (reference sequence). This CDR3 region has 13 residues. Deletions cut 3 bases from V and 8 bases from J, with 13 bases between. Here the CDR3 DNA reads TGTGCCAGCAGCTTCGGGCAGGCTCGGGGCTACACCTTC. It is translated as CASSFGQARGYTF.